This record looks at one T cell receptor beta chain sequence and its context. What it recognizes is unknown. This sample is drawn from a study of T cells expressing NK-cell markers. Study details: Most of the eight sequenced donors were HCMV-seropositive; one was seronegative. General study results and limits: Of the CD8+ T cells in about 6 donors, about 1.0-7.5% belonged to dominant NKG2C+ clonotypes. HCMV specificity of the expanded NKG2C+ T cell clones stayed unclear.

With UMIs, 5'RACE template switching was used to make TCR beta cDNA. From its re-call of the 5' RACE reads, TCRdb lists each CDR3 protein once, without DNA. There are approximately 380,000 distinct CDR3 sequences in the sample, with roughly 5.5% held by the top ten. This receptor was obtained from a man aged 18-70 years in good health. The sequenced material came from blood T cells: a sorted CD56 or NKG2C T cell subset, CD4+ or CD8+ T cells, or bulk PBMC T cells (not recorded which).

The CDR3 protein is CASSYRTGKNQPQHF. V is TRBV14 and J is TRBJ1-5; TCRdb's D gene call, TRBD1, goes unchecked for lack of DNA. Germline CDR1 reads SGHDN; CDR2 reads FVKESK. This CDR3 is 15 amino acids long.